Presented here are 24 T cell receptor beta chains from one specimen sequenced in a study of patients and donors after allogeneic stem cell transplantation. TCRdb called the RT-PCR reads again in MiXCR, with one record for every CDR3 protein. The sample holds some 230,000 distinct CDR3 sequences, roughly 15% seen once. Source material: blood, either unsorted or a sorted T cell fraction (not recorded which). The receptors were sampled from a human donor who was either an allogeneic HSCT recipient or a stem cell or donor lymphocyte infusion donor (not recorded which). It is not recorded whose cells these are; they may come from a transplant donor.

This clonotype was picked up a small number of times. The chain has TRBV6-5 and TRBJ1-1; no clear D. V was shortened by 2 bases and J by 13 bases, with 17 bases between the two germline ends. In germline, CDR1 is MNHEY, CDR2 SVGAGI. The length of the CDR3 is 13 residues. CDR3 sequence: CASSYPGSDKGFF. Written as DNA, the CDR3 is TGTGCCAGCAGTTACCCGGGATCAGACAAGGGTTTCTTT.

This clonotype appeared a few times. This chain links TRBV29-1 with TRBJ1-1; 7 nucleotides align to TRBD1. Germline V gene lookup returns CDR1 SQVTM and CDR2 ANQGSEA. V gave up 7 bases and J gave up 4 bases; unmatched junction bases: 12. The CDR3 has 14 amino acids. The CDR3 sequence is CSAGTARGGTEAFF. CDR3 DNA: TGCAGCGCCGGGACAGCGAGGGGGGGCACTGAAGCTTTCTTT.

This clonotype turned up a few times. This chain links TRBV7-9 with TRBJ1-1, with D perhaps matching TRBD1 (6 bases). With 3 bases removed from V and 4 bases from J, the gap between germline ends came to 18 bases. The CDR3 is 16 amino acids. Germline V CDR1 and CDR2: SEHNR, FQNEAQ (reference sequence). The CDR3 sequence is CASSFMFGTSPTEAFF. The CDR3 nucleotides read TGTGCCAGCAGCTTTATGTTTGGGACAAGTCCCACTGAAGCTTTCTTT.

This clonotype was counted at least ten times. DNA for the CDR3: TGCAGTGCTAGCGGGGGGTCCTACAATGAGCAGTTCTTC. It specifies CSASGGSYNEQFF. This rearrangement joins TRBV20-1 to TRBJ2-1, with 7 bases that match TRBD2. This CDR3 is built from 13 residues. Germline CDR1 and CDR2: DFQATT and SNEGSKA (reference sequence). The V gene end was trimmed by 3 bases and the J gene end by 1 base; junction bases not matched to a gene: 0.

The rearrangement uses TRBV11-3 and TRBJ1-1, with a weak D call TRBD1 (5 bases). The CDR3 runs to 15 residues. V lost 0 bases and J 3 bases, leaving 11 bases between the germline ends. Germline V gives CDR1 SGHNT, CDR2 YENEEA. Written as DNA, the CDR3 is TGTGCCAGCAGCTTAGATTCAGGGCTGCACACTGAAGCTTTCTTT. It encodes CASSLDSGLHTEAFF. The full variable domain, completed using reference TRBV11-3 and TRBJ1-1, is EAGVVQSPRYKIIEKKQPVAFWCNPISGHNTLYWYLQNLGQGPELLIRYENEEAVDDSQLPKDRFSAERLKGVDSTLKIQPAELGDSAVYLCASSLDSGLHTEAFFGQGTRLTVV.

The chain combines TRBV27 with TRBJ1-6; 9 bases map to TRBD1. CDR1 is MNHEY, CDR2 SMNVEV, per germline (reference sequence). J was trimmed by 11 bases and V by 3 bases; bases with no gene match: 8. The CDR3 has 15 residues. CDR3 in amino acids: CASSLLQGAKTPLHF. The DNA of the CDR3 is TGTGCCAGCAGTTTGTTACAGGGGGCAAAAACACCCCTCCACTTT.

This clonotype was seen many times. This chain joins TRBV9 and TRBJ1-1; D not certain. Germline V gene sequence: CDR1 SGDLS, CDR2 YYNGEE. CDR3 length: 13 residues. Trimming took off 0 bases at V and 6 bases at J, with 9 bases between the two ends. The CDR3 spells CASSVGGSPEAFF. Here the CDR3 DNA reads TGTGCCAGCAGCGTAGGTGGGTCCCCTGAAGCTTTCTTT.

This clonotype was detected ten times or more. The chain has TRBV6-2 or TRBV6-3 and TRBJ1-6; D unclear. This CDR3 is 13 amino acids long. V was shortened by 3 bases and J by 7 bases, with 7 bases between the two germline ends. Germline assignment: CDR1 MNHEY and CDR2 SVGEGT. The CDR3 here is CASSYMGNSPLHF. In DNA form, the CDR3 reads TGTGCCAGCAGTTATATGGGGAATTCACCCCTCCACTTT.

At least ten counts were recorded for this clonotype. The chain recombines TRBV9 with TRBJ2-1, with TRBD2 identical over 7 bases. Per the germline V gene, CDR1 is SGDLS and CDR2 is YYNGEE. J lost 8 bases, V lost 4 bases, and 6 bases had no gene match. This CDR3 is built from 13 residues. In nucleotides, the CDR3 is TGTGCCAGCAGCACCCGTGGGAGGGATGAGCAGTTCTTC. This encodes CASSTRGRDEQFF. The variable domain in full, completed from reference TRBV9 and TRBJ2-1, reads DSGVTQTPKHLITATGQRVTLRCSPRSGDLSVYWYQQSLDQGLQFLIQYYNGEERAKGNILERFSAQQFPDLHSELNLSSLELGDSALYFCASSTRGRDEQFFGPGTRLTVL.

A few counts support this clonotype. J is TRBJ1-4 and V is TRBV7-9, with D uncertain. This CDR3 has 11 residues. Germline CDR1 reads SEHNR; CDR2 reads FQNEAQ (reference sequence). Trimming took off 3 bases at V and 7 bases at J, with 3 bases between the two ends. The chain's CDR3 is CASSFSEKLFF. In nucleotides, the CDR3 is TGTGCCAGCAGCTTTTCTGAAAAACTGTTTTTT.

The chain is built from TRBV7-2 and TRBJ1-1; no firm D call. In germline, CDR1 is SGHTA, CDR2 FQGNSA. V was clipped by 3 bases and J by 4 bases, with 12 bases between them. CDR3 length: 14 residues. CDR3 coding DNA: TGTGCCAGCAGCTTGAGTGAGGGTGGCACTGAAGCTTTCTTT. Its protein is CASSLSEGGTEAFF.

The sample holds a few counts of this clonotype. CDR3 amino acids: CASSDRQGVTEAFF. The CDR3, as DNA: TGTGCCAGCAGCGATCGACAGGGGGTCACTGAAGCTTTCTTT. The rearrangement links TRBV9 to TRBJ1-1; TRBD1 matches 9 bases. The ends lost 3 bases at V and 4 bases at J; junction bases unmatched: 4. From germline, CDR1 is SGDLS and CDR2 YYNGEE. The CDR3 has 14 amino acids.

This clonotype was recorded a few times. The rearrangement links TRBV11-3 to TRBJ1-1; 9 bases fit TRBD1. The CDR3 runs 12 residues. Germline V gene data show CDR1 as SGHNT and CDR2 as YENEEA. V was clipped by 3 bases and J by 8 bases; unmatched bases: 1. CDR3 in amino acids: CASSFGQGEAFF. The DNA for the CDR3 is TGTGCCAGCAGCTTCGGACAGGGGGAAGCTTTCTTT.

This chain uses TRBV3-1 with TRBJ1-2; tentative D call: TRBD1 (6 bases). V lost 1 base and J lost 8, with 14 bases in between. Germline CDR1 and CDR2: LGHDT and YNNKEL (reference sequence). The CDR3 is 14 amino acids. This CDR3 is CASSQGRGSEGYTF. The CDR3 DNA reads TGTGCCAGCAGCCAAGGGAGGGGGTCCGAAGGCTACACCTTC.

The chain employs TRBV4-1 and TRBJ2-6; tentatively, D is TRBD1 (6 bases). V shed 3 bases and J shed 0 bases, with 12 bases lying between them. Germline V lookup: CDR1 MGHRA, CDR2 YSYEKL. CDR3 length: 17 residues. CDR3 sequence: CASSQPGQISGANVLTF. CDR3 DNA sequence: TGCGCCAGCAGCCAGCCCGGACAGATCTCTGGGGCCAACGTCCTGACTTTC.

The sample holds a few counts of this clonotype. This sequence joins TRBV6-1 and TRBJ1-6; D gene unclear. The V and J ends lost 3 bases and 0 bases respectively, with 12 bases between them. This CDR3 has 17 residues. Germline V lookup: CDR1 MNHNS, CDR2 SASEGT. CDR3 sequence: CASSEIRGSSYNSPLHF. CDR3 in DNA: TGTGCCAGCAGTGAGATTCGGGGAAGCTCCTATAATTCACCCCTCCACTTT.

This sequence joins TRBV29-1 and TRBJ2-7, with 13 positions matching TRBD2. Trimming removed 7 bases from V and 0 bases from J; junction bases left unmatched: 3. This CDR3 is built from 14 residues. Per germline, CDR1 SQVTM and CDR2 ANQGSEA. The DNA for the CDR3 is TGCAGCGCCCGGACTAGCGGGAGCTCCTACGAGCAGTACTTC. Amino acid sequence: CSARTSGSSYEQYF.

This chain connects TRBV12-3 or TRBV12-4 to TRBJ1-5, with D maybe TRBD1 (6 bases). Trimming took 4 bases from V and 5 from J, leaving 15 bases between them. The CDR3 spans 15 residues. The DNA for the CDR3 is TGTGCCAGCAGTTCCGCGAGGGGGTCTCATCAGCCCCAGCATTTT. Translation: CASSSARGSHQPQHF.

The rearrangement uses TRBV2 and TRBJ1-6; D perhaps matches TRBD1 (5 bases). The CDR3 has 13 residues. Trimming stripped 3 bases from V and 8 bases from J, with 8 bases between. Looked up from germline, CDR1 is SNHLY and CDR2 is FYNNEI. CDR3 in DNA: TGTGCCAGCAGTGACATGGGGGATTCACCCCTCCACTTT. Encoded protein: CASSDMGDSPLHF.

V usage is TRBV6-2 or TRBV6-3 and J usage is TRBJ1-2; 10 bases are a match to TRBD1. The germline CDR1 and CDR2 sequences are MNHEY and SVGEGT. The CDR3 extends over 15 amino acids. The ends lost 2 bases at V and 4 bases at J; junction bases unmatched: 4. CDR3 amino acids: CASSYADRGSYGYTF. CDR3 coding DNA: TGTGCCAGCAGTTACGCGGACAGGGGGAGCTATGGCTACACCTTC.

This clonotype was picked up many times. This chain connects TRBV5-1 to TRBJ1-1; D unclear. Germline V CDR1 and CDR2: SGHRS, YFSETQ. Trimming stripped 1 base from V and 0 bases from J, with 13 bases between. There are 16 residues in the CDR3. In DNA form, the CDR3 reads TGCGCCAGCAGCTTGAGCAGAACCTCCATGAACACTGAAGCTTTCTTT. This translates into CASSLSRTSMNTEAFF.

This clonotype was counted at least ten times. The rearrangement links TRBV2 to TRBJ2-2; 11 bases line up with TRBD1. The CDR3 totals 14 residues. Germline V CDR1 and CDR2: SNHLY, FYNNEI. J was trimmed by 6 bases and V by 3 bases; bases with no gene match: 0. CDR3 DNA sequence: TGTGCCAGCAGTGAGGGACAGGGGGCCGGGGAGCTGTTTTTT. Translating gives CASSEGQGAGELFF. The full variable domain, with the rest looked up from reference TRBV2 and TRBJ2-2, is EPEVTQTPSHQVTQMGQEVILRCVPISNHLYFYWYRQILGQKVEFLVSFYNNEISEKSEIFDDQFSVERPDGSNFTLKIRSTKLEDSAMYFCASSEGQGAGELFFGEGSRLTVL.

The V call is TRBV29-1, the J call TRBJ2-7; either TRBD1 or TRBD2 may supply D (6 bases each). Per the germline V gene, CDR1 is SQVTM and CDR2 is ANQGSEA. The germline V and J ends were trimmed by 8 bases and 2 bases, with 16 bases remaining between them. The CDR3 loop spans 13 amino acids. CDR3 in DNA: TGCAGCTACCTCAAGGGGGGAACCTACGAGCAGTACTTC. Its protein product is CSYLKGGTYEQYF.

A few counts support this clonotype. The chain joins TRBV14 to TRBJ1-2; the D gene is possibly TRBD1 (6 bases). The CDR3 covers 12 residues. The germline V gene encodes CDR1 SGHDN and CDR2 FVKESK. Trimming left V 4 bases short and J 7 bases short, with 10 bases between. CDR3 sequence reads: CASSPGAPGYTF. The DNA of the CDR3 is TGTGCCAGCAGCCCGGGGGCTCCTGGCTACACCTTC.